The rows below give T cell receptor beta chains drawn from one sample of a study of cytomegalovirus exposure and HLA in healthy donors. Clones were read by immunoSEQ multiplex PCR, and TCRdb kept only the in-frame ones, dropping some. The data contain 85,000 to 120,000 clones, 70% to 75% of them singletons. Sample: PBMCs. These receptor sequences come from a female donor in good health and CMV-seronegative. Each CDR3 is given with its conserved first and last residue. A D gene is named only where the DNA matches it firmly. Only some rows state a clone size, as once, few, many or a class for expanded clones.

size: NA
D: NA
V: TRBV7-3
J: TRBJ2-1
CDR3: CASSLRGGGATGYNEQFF
DNA: TGTGCCAGCAGCCTGCGCGGTGGGGGGGCGACTGGCTACAATGAGCAGTTCTTC

size: NA
D: TRBD1
V: TRBV25-1
J: TRBJ2-7
CDR3: CASRQGAYEQYF
DNA: TGTGCCAGCAGACAGGGGGCCTACGAGCAGTACTTC

size: NA
D: TRBD1
V: TRBV19
J: TRBJ2-3
CDR3: CASSRARQGATDTQYF
DNA: TGTGCCAGTAGTAGGGCCCGACAGGGGGCGACAGATACGCAGTATTTT

size: NA
D: TRBD1
V: TRBV19
J: TRBJ1-4
CDR3: CASGQGEVEKLFF
DNA: TGTGCCAGTGGACAGGGGGAAGTTGAAAAACTGTTTTTT

size: NA
D: NA
V: TRBV11-3
J: TRBJ2-3
CDR3: CASSLALDTQYF
DNA: TGTGCCAGCAGCTTAGCTTTAGATACGCAGTATTTT

size: NA
D: NA
V: TRBV5-1
J: TRBJ2-3
CDR3: CASSPTTSPTDTQYF
DNA: TGCGCCAGCAGTCCAACTACTTCACCCACAGATACGCAGTATTTT

size: once
D: TRBD1
V: TRBV27
J: TRBJ1-2
CDR3: CASSLWGQGQGYTF
DNA: TGTGCCAGCAGTTTATGGGGACAGGGCCAAGGCTACACCTTC

size: NA
D: TRBD1
V: TRBV5-1
J: TRBJ2-5
CDR3: CASSLGPYRGQETQYF
DNA: TGCGCCAGCAGCTTGGGTCCATACAGGGGACAAGAGACCCAGTACTTC

size: few
D: TRBD2
V: TRBV6-4
J: TRBJ2-3
CDR3: CASSDSGSGSSDTQYF
DNA: TGTGCCAGCAGTGACTCGGGTAGCGGGAGTTCGGATACGCAGTATTTT

size: NA
D: TRBD2
V: TRBV7-2
J: TRBJ2-5
CDR3: CASSVGLAGGRETQYF
DNA: TGTGCCAGCAGCGTGGGACTAGCGGGAGGGCGGGAGACCCAGTACTTC

size: NA
D: TRBD1
V: TRBV23-1
J: TRBJ2-5
CDR3: CASPRPQGAGETQYF
DNA: TGCGCCAGCCCCAGGCCCCAGGGGGCAGGAGAGACCCAGTACTTC

size: NA
D: TRBD2
V: TRBV4-1
J: TRBJ2-5
CDR3: CASSLNSGIQETQYF
DNA: TGCGCCAGCAGCCTTAATAGCGGGATTCAAGAGACCCAGTACTTC

size: few
D: NA
V: TRBV19
J: TRBJ2-3
CDR3: CASSRGDSLHRSDTQYF
DNA: TGTGCCAGTAGTAGGGGAGACTCGTTGCACAGATCAGATACGCAGTATTTT

size: NA
D: TRBD1
V: TRBV10-2
J: TRBJ2-7
CDR3: CASSTDRVSYEQYF
DNA: TGCGCCAGCAGTACGGACAGGGTGTCCTACGAGCAGTACTTC

size: NA
D: TRBD1
V: TRBV7-8
J: TRBJ1-2
CDR3: CASSLNRQGDGYTF
DNA: TGTGCCAGCAGCCTCAACCGACAGGGGGATGGCTACACCTTC

size: few
D: TRBD2
V: TRBV9
J: TRBJ2-5
CDR3: CASSATGTREETQYF
DNA: TGTGCCAGCAGCGCTACCGGGACTAGGGAAGAGACCCAGTACTTC

size: NA
D: NA
V: TRBV7-9
J: TRBJ2-4
CDR3: CASSPGVRMGNIQYF
DNA: TGTGCCAGCAGCCCAGGGGTCCGTATGGGGAACATTCAGTACTTC

size: NA
D: TRBD1
V: TRBV27
J: TRBJ2-2
CDR3: CASRGQRTNTGELFF
DNA: TGTGCCAGCAGGGGACAGAGAACGAACACCGGGGAGCTGTTTTTT

size: NA
D: NA
V: TRBV7-9
J: TRBJ2-5
CDR3: CASSPSYRGEETQYF
DNA: TGTGCCAGCAGCCCGTCGTACCGGGGTGAAGAGACCCAGTACTTC

size: few
D: TRBD1
V: TRBV28
J: TRBJ1-5
CDR3: CASSRPGQGMNQPQHF
DNA: TGTGCCAGCAGCCGCCCGGGACAGGGGATGAATCAGCCCCAGCATTTT

size: NA
D: NA
V: TRBV6-1
J: TRBJ1-2
CDR3: CASSDVTDPRGYTF
DNA: TGTGCCAGCAGTGACGTGACAGACCCTCGGGGCTACACCTTC

size: NA
D: NA
V: TRBV27
J: TRBJ2-2
CDR3: CASSFLGGALFF
DNA: TGTGCCAGCAGTTTCCTCGGCGGGGCGCTGTTTTTT

size: NA
D: TRBD2
V: TRBV11-2
J: TRBJ2-7
CDR3: CASSLDSGTSGRVYEQYF
DNA: TGTGCCAGCAGCTTAGATTCAGGGACTAGCGGGAGGGTATACGAGCAGTACTTC

size: NA
D: NA
V: TRBV20-1
J: TRBJ2-5
CDR3: CSATLVETQYF
DNA: TGCAGTGCTACTCTAGTGGAGACCCAGTACTTC

size: NA
D: NA
V: TRBV7-8
J: TRBJ1-5
CDR3: CASSTRQIPSARRPQHF
DNA: TGTGCCAGCAGCACCCGACAGATCCCCTCTGCTCGACGGCCCCAGCATTTT

size: NA
D: NA
V: TRBV27
J: TRBJ1-2
CDR3: CASSAQGIYGYTF
DNA: TGTGCCAGCAGCGCCCAGGGGATCTATGGCTACACCTTC

size: few
D: TRBD1
V: TRBV9
J: TRBJ1-6
CDR3: CASSARQGGSPLHF
DNA: TGTGCCAGCAGCGCTAGACAGGGAGGCTCACCCCTCCACTTT

size: NA
D: TRBD1
V: TRBV4-1
J: TRBJ2-3
CDR3: CASSRTGDSTDTQYF
DNA: TGCGCCAGCAGCCGGACAGGGGACAGCACAGATACGCAGTATTTT

size: NA
D: TRBD2
V: TRBV7-3
J: TRBJ2-3
CDR3: CASSLNGGERRDTQYF
DNA: TGTGCCAGCAGCTTAAACGGGGGGGAGAGGCGTGATACGCAGTATTTT

size: NA
D: NA
V: TRBV6-5
J: TRBJ1-3
CDR3: CATTPGGYPGNTIYF
DNA: TGTGCCACGACTCCGGGGGGTTACCCCGGAAACACCATATATTTT

size: few
D: NA
V: TRBV30
J: TRBJ2-7
CDR3: CAWSIGTYEQYF
DNA: TGTGCCTGGAGTATCGGGACCTACGAGCAGTACTTC

size: NA
D: NA
V: TRBV6-1
J: TRBJ2-7
CDR3: CASSEGDSSSYEQYF
DNA: TGTGCCAGCAGTGAAGGGGACTCGAGCTCCTACGAGCAGTACTTC

size: NA
D: NA
V: TRBV11-2
J: TRBJ2-1
CDR3: CASSPRTGSIYNEQFF
DNA: TGTGCCAGCAGCCCCCGGACCGGGAGTATCTACAATGAGCAGTTCTTC

size: few
D: NA
V: TRBV23-1
J: TRBJ2-5
CDR3: CASSQSDKGRETQYF
DNA: TGCGCCAGCAGTCAATCGGATAAGGGGAGGGAGACCCAGTACTTC

size: NA
D: TRBD1
V: TRBV7-9
J: TRBJ2-7
CDR3: CASRLTGQGIYEQYF
DNA: TGTGCCAGCAGACTGACGGGACAGGGGATCTACGAGCAGTACTTC

size: once
D: NA
V: TRBV5-1
J: TRBJ1-2
CDR3: CASSLATGQNYGYTF
DNA: TGCGCCAGCAGCTTGGCCACAGGACAGAACTATGGCTACACCTTC

size: few
D: NA
V: TRBV6-6
J: TRBJ2-7
CDR3: CASSYSALVGEQYF
DNA: TGTGCCAGCAGTTACTCTGCCCTAGTGGGCGAGCAGTACTTC

size: NA
D: TRBD1
V: TRBV6-6
J: TRBJ2-2
CDR3: CASSILGTGGGGELFF
DNA: TGTGCCAGCAGTATTCTCGGGACAGGGGGAGGTGGGGAGCTGTTTTTT

size: few
D: NA
V: TRBV7-2
J: TRBJ2-2
CDR3: CASSFMGGEELFF
DNA: TGTGCCAGCAGCTTCATGGGGGGTGAGGAGCTGTTTTTT

size: few
D: TRBD2
V: TRBV5-4
J: TRBJ2-3
CDR3: CASQAGGPSTDTQYF
DNA: TGTGCCAGCCAAGCGGGAGGGCCGAGCACAGATACGCAGTATTTT

size: NA
D: TRBD2
V: TRBV7-2
J: TRBJ2-5
CDR3: CASSWGLATEETQYF
DNA: TGTGCCAGCAGCTGGGGACTAGCTACGGAAGAGACCCAGTACTTC

size: NA
D: TRBD2
V: TRBV19
J: TRBJ2-7
CDR3: CASSRLAGNEQYF
DNA: TGTGCCAGTAGTCGGCTAGCGGGAAACGAGCAGTACTTC

size: NA
D: NA
V: TRBV6-1
J: TRBJ1-4
CDR3: CASSESGTFNEKLFF
DNA: TGTGCCAGCAGTGAATCCGGGACTTTTAATGAAAAACTGTTTTTT

size: NA
D: NA
V: TRBV19
J: TRBJ1-2
CDR3: CASSIQGAQGRIGYTF
DNA: TGTGCCAGTAGTATTCAGGGTGCCCAGGGTCGGATTGGCTACACCTTC

size: NA
D: TRBD2
V: TRBV6-5
J: TRBJ2-7
CDR3: CASSSGPGRASYEQYF
DNA: TGTGCCAGCAGTTCCGGGCCAGGGAGGGCTAGCTACGAGCAGTACTTC

size: NA
D: TRBD2
V: TRBV15
J: TRBJ2-5
CDR3: CATSRGRAGVGGETQYF
DNA: TGTGCCACCAGCAGAGGTCGAGCGGGAGTGGGAGGAGAGACCCAGTACTTC

size: NA
D: TRBD1
V: TRBV2
J: TRBJ2-7
CDR3: CASSGTGSSEQYF
DNA: TGTGCCAGCAGTGGGACAGGGTCTTCCGAGCAGTACTTC

size: NA
D: TRBD2
V: TRBV30
J: TRBJ2-5
CDR3: CAWSGVILAGGPGAQYF
DNA: TGTGCCTGGAGTGGAGTAATTCTAGCGGGAGGGCCTGGTGCCCAGTACTTC

size: NA
D: TRBD2
V: TRBV9
J: TRBJ2-2
CDR3: CASSVRASGRLNGELFF
DNA: TGTGCCAGCAGCGTAAGGGCTAGCGGGAGACTCAACGGGGAGCTGTTTTTT